The rows below give T cell receptor beta chains drawn from one sample of a study of CD8 T cells in Susac syndrome. TCRdb reprocessed the immunoSEQ multiplex PCR reads via MiXCR and lists one record per CDR3 protein. Among around 45,000 distinct CDR3 sequences, 80% to 95% were seen once, and the ten largest hold 0.5% to 0.55%. Sequenced input: CD8+ T cells from PBMCs. Every receptor here comes from a human donor in good health. CDR3s leave out the opening cysteine and the closing phenylalanine or tryptophan. Size is omitted from some rows. Given values are once, few, many or a class for expanded clones.

>.|TRBV11-2
AVRVFLTDTQY
>.|TRBV7-6
ASSSDRLLS
>.|TRBV28
ASSSRGGEQY
>.|TRBV29-1
SVYRQNYEQY
>.|TRBV18
ASSLGQTNTEAF
>.|TRBV6-1
ASHRGRGETQY
>.|TRBV19
ASSKQGGLFYEQY
>once|TRBV4-1
ASSGSGSLGELF
>.|TRBV7-9
ASVGPENIQY
>.|TRBV5-6
ASSTQGGLSGDTQY
>.|TRBV7-9
ASSPPGQAYEQY
>.|TRBV19
ASSRTSGSFVEQF
>.|TRBV29-1
SVSGGSKNIQY
>.|TRBV4-1
ASSQGPRTGGTEAF
>.|TRBV4-1
ASSQGTGSPYGYT
>.|TRBV14
ASSLLGTYEQY
>.|TRBV19
ATADRDAGNQPQH
>.|TRBV20-1
SARDLGTGTQNIQY
>.|TRBV3-1
ASSQDIRFPGNTIY
>.|TRBV5-1
ASSHTGEEQY